This TCR beta chain was sequenced in a study of cytomegalovirus exposure and HLA in healthy donors. Background on the study: In a previous analysis, about 100 million unique TCR beta sequences were found from 150 million to 200 million T cells. Notes on the study in general: A later analysis reportedly found fewer N-insertions in an Asian-associated ancestry cluster than the roughly 670-donor mean. Published work reported that the classifier diagnosed cytomegalovirus status with high specificity and sensitivity.

This clone was seen more than once but under ten times. The antigen remains undetermined. In the PCR, 60 Vbeta and 13 Jbeta primers were used. Profiled with immunoSEQ multiplex PCR; TCRdb holds only in-frame clones, not every one. This table holds 110,000 or so clones, 60% to 85% found once. CDR1 and CDR2 (germline): SGHRS, YFSETQ. This CDR3 comprises 14 residues. V lost 3 bases, J lost 6 bases, and 13 bases lay in between. What was sequenced was PBMCs. This receptor was obtained from a middle-aged woman in good health and CMV-seropositive. This chain joins TRBV5-1 and TRBJ2-1; perhaps TRBD1 as D (6 bases). CDR3 sequence reads: CASSSSRGGNEQFF. CDR3 DNA: TGCGCCAGCAGCTCGTCCCGAGGGGGCAATGAGCAGTTCTTC.